A selection of T cell receptor beta chains follows, all from one sample in a study of T cells in Graves' hyperthyroidism and ophthalmopathy. TCRdb passed the multiplex PCR reads through MiXCR, listing each CDR3 protein once. The sample has 340,000 or so distinct CDR3 sequences, 15% to 20% seen once; the top ten hold 49%. The material sequenced was blood. Receptor source: a woman in her fifties or sixties with Graves' hyperthyroidism. The conserved cysteine and the conserved F or W are not part of the CDR3 here. The order of the fields is J gene, V gene, D gene, CDR3 protein. A D gene is named only where the DNA matches it firmly.

J gene: TRBJ2-6; V gene: TRBV10-3; D gene: .; CDR3 protein: AISLSSGANVLT
J gene: TRBJ1-2; V gene: TRBV19; D gene: .; CDR3 protein: ASSPTGKNYGYT
J gene: TRBJ2-5; V gene: TRBV20-1; D gene: TRBD2; CDR3 protein: SAGTSGSRETQY
J gene: TRBJ1-2; V gene: TRBV9; D gene: .; CDR3 protein: ASSFFPGQPPWHT
J gene: TRBJ2-1; V gene: TRBV7-6; D gene: .; CDR3 protein: ASSTDFGYNEQF
J gene: TRBJ1-1; V gene: TRBV5-1; D gene: .; CDR3 protein: ASSLAGSMNTEAF
J gene: TRBJ1-4; V gene: TRBV28; D gene: .; CDR3 protein: ASSSGTGEKLF
J gene: TRBJ2-1; V gene: TRBV5-1; D gene: TRBD2; CDR3 protein: ASSLGLAGVYNEQF
J gene: TRBJ1-1; V gene: TRBV5-1; D gene: .; CDR3 protein: ASSLWEGMNTEAF
J gene: TRBJ1-1; V gene: TRBV4-1; D gene: .; CDR3 protein: ASSQERLSTKAF
J gene: TRBJ1-1; V gene: TRBV4-2; D gene: TRBD1; CDR3 protein: ASSHLSGTGFGEAF
J gene: TRBJ2-7; V gene: TRBV2; D gene: .; CDR3 protein: ASREAYEQY
J gene: TRBJ2-7; V gene: TRBV3-1; D gene: .; CDR3 protein: ASSQGGYEQY
J gene: TRBJ1-4; V gene: TRBV5-1; D gene: .; CDR3 protein: ASSYQGFGEKLV
J gene: TRBJ2-1; V gene: TRBV5-1; D gene: .; CDR3 protein: ASSSDWNPYNEQF
J gene: TRBJ1-1; V gene: TRBV5-1; D gene: .; CDR3 protein: ASSYREPNTEAF
J gene: TRBJ1-2; V gene: TRBV6-1; D gene: TRBD1; CDR3 protein: ASGLEDRGRGGYT
J gene: TRBJ2-3; V gene: TRBV28; D gene: .; CDR3 protein: ASSLSERLADTQY
J gene: TRBJ2-1; V gene: TRBV20-1; D gene: TRBD1; CDR3 protein: SANGAGGDLNNEQF
J gene: TRBJ2-5; V gene: TRBV5-1; D gene: TRBD1; CDR3 protein: ASRLGQVGPQY
J gene: TRBJ2-3; V gene: TRBV10-1; D gene: .; CDR3 protein: ASSESSADTDTQY
J gene: TRBJ2-7; V gene: TRBV28; D gene: .; CDR3 protein: ASRLTGIYEQY
J gene: TRBJ1-6; V gene: TRBV12-3/TRBV12-4; D gene: .; CDR3 protein: ASSLVWPSSSPLH
J gene: TRBJ1-2; V gene: TRBV13; D gene: .; CDR3 protein: ASSPGGDIANYGYT
J gene: TRBJ1-6; V gene: TRBV5-6; D gene: .; CDR3 protein: ASSFGVGNSPLH
J gene: TRBJ1-5; V gene: TRBV2; D gene: .; CDR3 protein: ASSRDRSGNQPQH